Listed below are T cell receptor beta chains from one sample, sequenced in a study of early T cells in non-severe SARS-CoV-2 infection. TCRdb analysed the 5' RACE reads with MiXCR anew, one entry per CDR3 protein. The sample lists tens of thousands of distinct CDR3 sequences, over 9.5% occurring once. The sequencing used whole blood, collected at baseline. The receptor source for this set is an adult who was a healthcare worker with PCR-confirmed SARS-CoV-2 infection or an uninfected control (not recorded which). Each CDR3 is given with its conserved first and last residue. D genes are given only for firm matches. A row's size may be missing; if present it is once, few, many or a size class.

>many|17|TRBJ1-5|TRBV20-1|.
TGCAGTGCTAAAGTGGCAGGGGCTTCCTATAGCAATCAGCCCCAGCATTTT
CSAKVAGASYSNQPQHF
>many|14|TRBJ2-1|TRBV6-2/TRBV6-3|TRBD2
TGTGCCAGCAGACTAGCGGGGGTATACAATGAGCAGTTCTTC
CASRLAGVYNEQFF
>few|15|TRBJ2-3|TRBV7-3|TRBD2
TGTGCCAGCAGCTTTCAGCTAGCGGGCACAGATACGCAGTATTTT
CASSFQLAGTDTQYF
>few|16|TRBJ1-1|TRBV4-1|TRBD1
TGCGCCAGCAGCCAACTAATAGCAGGGGGCGCGGGTGAAGCTTTCTTT
CASSQLIAGGAGEAFF
>few|15|TRBJ2-2|TRBV6-2/TRBV6-3|TRBD1
TGTGCCAGCAGCCTCCCAGGGGGCTACACCGGGGAGCTGTTTTTT
CASSLPGGYTGELFF
>.|15|TRBJ2-1|TRBV4-1|.
TGCGCCAGCAGCCAAGTTGGCCAGGGCTCGAATGAGCAGTTCTTC
CASSQVGQGSNEQFF
>few|13|TRBJ1-2|TRBV5-4|.
TGTGCCAGCAGCCCCGACAAGAACTATGGCTACACCTTC
CASSPDKNYGYTF
>few|12|TRBJ2-5|TRBV19|.
TGTGCCAGTCATTATAACCAAGAGACCCAGTACTTC
CASHYNQETQYF
>many|13|TRBJ2-6|TRBV7-3|.
TGTGCCAGCAGCCCGGACCTAAACAACGTCCTGACTTTC
CASSPDLNNVLTF
>few|13|TRBJ2-5|TRBV7-3|.
TGTGCCAGCAGCTTTGGGTCTCAAGAGACCCAGTACTTC
CASSFGSQETQYF
>.|14|TRBJ2-7|TRBV11-2|.
TGTGCCAGCAGCTTAGGGTTAACCGGCGACGAGCAGTACTTC
CASSLGLTGDEQYF
>many|15|TRBJ1-2|TRBV6-5|.
TGTGCCAGCAGTTACGCCGAGGGCAGGACGGAGGGCTACACCTTC
CASSYAEGRTEGYTF
>few|17|TRBJ2-3|TRBV14|TRBD2
TGTGCCAGCAGCCAAGACACCGGGGGGGCCTTTACAGATACGCAGTATTTT
CASSQDTGGAFTDTQYF
>few|14|TRBJ2-7|TRBV30|.
TGTGCCTGGAGTGACGGGGCAGGGACCTACGAGCAGTACTTC
CAWSDGAGTYEQYF
>.|15|TRBJ2-2|TRBV14|TRBD1
TGTGCCAGCAGGGCAGGGGGCGCGAACACCGGGGAGCTGTTTTTT
CASRAGGANTGELFF
>.|15|TRBJ2-7|TRBV5-1|.
TGCGCCAGCAGCCCGCCAATGCATGGAACCTACGAGCAGTACTTC
CASSPPMHGTYEQYF
>many|13|TRBJ2-1|TRBV6-1|.
TGTGCCAGCGGGCACGGGGGTTACAATGAGCAGTTCTTC
CASGHGGYNEQFF
>few|19|TRBJ2-3|TRBV4-1|TRBD2
TGCGCCAGCAGCCCAATTCCGGGACTAGCGGGGGCAGGCACAGATACGCAGTATTTT
CASSPIPGLAGAGTDTQYF
>few|13|TRBJ2-1|TRBV11-2|.
TGTGCCAGCAGCTGGGACCGTAACAATGAGCAGTTCTTC
CASSWDRNNEQFF
>.|16|TRBJ2-3|TRBV29-1|TRBD2
TGCAGCGTCCACGACCCTAGCGGGGGACGGGCAGATACGCAGTATTTT
CSVHDPSGGRADTQYF